The T cell receptor beta chain under discussion was sequenced for a study of spatial heterogeneity in lung cancer. In the study overall: TCR and UMI combinations that were unique each appeared, on average, more than ten times in raw reads.

One entry per CDR3 protein, called by TCRdb with MiXCR from the 5' RACE reads. The sample holds 5,200 or so distinct CDR3 sequences, around 12% seen once. Notes on the study in general: The study found that expanded intratumoral alpha and beta TCR counts tracked tumor mutation counts.

Germline lookup yields CDR1 SNHLY and CDR2 FYNNEI. This CDR3 is built from 13 residues. V was clipped by 3 bases and J by 3 bases, with 7 bases between them. Documented time point: sample taken at primary tumor resection. The donors, approximately 66 patients with untreated early-stage non-small cell lung cancer, provided the samples. No cell sorting; template was whole RNA from tumor, lung tissue or PBMC. A note on this clonotype: Its antigen is undetermined.

The rearrangement uses TRBV2 and TRBJ2-3; unclear D gene. This sample comprised lung tumor tissue, obtained at surgery. This TCR came from a male donor with early-stage non-small cell lung cancer. This CDR3 is CASSERWTDTQYF. CDR3 nucleotide sequence: TGTGCCAGCAGTGAGAGGTGGACAGATACGCAGTATTTT.